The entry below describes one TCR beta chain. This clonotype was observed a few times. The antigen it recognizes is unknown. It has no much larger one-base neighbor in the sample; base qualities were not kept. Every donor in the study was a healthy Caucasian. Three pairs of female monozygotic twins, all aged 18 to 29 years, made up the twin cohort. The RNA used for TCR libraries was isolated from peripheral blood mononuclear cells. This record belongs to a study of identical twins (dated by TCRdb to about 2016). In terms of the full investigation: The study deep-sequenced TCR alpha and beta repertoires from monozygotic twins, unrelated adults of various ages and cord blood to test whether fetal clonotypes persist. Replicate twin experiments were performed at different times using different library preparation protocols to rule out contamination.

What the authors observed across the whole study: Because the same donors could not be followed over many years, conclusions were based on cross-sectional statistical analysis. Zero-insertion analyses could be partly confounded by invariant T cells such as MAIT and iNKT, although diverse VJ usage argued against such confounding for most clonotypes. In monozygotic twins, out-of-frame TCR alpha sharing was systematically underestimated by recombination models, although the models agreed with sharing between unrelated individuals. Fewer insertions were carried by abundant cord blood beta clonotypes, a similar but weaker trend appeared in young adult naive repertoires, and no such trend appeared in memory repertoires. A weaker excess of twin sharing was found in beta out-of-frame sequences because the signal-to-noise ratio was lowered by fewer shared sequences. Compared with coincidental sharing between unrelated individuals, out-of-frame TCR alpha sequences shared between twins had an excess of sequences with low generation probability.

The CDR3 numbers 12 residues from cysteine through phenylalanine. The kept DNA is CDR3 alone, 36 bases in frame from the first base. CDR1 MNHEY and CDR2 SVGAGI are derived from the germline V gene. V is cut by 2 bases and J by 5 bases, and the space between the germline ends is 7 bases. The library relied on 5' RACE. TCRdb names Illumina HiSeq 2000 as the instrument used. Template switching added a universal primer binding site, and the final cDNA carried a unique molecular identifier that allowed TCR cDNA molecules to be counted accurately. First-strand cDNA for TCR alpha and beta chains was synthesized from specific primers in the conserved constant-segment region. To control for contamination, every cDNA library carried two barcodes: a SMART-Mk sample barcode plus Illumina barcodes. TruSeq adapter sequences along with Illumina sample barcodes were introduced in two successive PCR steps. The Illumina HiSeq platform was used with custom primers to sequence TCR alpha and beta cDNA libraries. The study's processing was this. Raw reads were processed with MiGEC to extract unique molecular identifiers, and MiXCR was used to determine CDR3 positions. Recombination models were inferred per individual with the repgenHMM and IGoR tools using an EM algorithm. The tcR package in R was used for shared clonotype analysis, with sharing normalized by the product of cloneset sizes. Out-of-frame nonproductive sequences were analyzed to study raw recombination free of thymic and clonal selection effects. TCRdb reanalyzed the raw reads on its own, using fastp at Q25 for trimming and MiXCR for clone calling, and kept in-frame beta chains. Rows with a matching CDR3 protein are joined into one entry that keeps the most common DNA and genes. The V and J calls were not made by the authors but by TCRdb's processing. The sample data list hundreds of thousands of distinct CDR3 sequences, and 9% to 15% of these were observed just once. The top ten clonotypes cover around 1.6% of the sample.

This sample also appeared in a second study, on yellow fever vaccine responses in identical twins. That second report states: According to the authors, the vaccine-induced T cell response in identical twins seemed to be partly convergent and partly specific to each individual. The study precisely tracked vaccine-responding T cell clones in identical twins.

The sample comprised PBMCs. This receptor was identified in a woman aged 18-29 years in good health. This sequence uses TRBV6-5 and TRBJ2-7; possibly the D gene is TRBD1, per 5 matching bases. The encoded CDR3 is CASSYGADEQYF. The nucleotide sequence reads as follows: TGTGCCAGCAGTTACGGGGCGGACGAGCAGTACTTC.